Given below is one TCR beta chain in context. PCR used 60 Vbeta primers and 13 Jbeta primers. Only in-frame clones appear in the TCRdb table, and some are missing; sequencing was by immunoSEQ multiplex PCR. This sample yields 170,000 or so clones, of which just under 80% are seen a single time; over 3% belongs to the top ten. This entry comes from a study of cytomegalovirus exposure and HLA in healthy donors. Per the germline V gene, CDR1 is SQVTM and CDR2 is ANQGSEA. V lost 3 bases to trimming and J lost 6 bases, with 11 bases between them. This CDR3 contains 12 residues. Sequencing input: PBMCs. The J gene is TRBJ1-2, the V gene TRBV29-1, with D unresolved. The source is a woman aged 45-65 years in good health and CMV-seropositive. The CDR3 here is CSVDGVPHGYTF. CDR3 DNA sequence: TGCAGCGTTGACGGGGTTCCCCATGGCTACACCTTC.